One sample yielded the 22 T cell receptor beta chains listed below, sequenced in a study of blood T cell repertoires in COVID-19. The table came from immunoSEQ multiplex PCR; TCRdb's copy has only in-frame clones and leaves some out. The table includes about 88,000 clones, about 88% detected once. The sample was peripheral blood. All receptors derive from a woman aged 80 or over with acute or convalescent COVID-19.

This sequence joins TRBV9 and TRBJ2-3, with 11 nucleotides matching TRBD2. V shed 4 bases and J 0 bases; nucleotides not matched to a gene: 7. CDR1 and CDR2 (germline): SGDLS, YYNGEE. CDR3 length: 17 amino acids. CDR3 DNA: TGTGCCAGCAGCCTTGGACTAGCGGGCTCTAGCACAGATACGCAGTATTTT. This translates into CASSLGLAGSSTDTQYF.

The chain has TRBV2 and TRBJ1-3; no clear D. V was trimmed by 4 bases and J by 2 bases, leaving 9 bases between them. This CDR3 comprises 14 residues. Germline V gene lookup returns CDR1 SNHLY and CDR2 FYNNEI. Here the CDR3 DNA reads TGTGCCAGCAGTGGCACAGCCCCTGGAAACACCATATATTTT. It yields the protein CASSGTAPGNTIYF.

The chain links TRBV5-4 to TRBJ2-1, with TRBD2 matching over 7 bases. Germline CDR1 and CDR2: SGHNT and YYREEE (reference sequence). The CDR3 has 15 amino acids. V dropped 1 base and J dropped 5; count of bases not matched to a gene: 6. CDR3: CASSLRLASNNEQFF. The CDR3 nucleotides are TGTGCCAGCAGCTTGAGACTAGCATCAAACAATGAGCAGTTCTTC.

V is TRBV5-1 and J is TRBJ1-1; a weak D match, TRBD1 (6 bases). With 0 bases removed from V and 4 bases from J, the gap between germline ends came to 16 bases. This CDR3 comprises 16 residues. In germline, CDR1 is SGHRS, CDR2 YFSETQ. CDR3 amino acids: CASSLAGGAGGTEAFF. DNA for the CDR3: TGCGCCAGCAGCTTGGCCGGGGGGGCTGGCGGCACTGAAGCTTTCTTT.

The V gene is TRBV28, the J gene TRBJ1-1; TRBD1 matches 7 bases. J was trimmed by 8 bases and V by 5 bases; bases with no gene match: 5. From germline, CDR1 is MDHEN and CDR2 SYDVKM. The CDR3 runs 12 residues. The CDR3 DNA sequence: TGTGCCAGCAGTCTCGGGACAGCAGAAGCTTTCTTT. Translated, it gives CASSLGTAEAFF.

The V call is TRBV7-8, the J call TRBJ2-5, with TRBD2 matching over 10 bases. The CDR3 extends over 18 amino acids. V gave up 5 bases and J gave up 4 bases; unmatched junction bases: 16. CDR1 SGHVS and CDR2 FQNEAQ come from the germline V gene. The CDR3 coding sequence is TGTGCCAGCAGCCGAGACCGTCCAAGCGGGAGGGCCGGAGAGACCCAGTACTTC. Residues: CASSRDRPSGRAGETQYF.

The chain carries TRBV6-5 and TRBJ1-6; 7 bases fit TRBD1. Germline V gene sequence: CDR1 MNHEY, CDR2 SVGAGI. The V gene end was trimmed by 7 bases and the J gene end by 9 bases; junction bases not matched to a gene: 9. CDR3 length equals 14 residues. CDR3 loop: CASKGTVLGSPLHF. The CDR3 bases are TGTGCCAGCAAGGGGACAGTCCTGGGTTCACCCCTCCACTTT.

J is TRBJ1-2 and V is TRBV28; TRBD1 aligns across 12 bases. The V gene end was trimmed by 5 bases and the J gene end by 6 bases; junction bases not matched to a gene: 7. Germline V gene data show CDR1 as MDHEN and CDR2 as SYDVKM. The CDR3 totals 15 residues. The CDR3 reads CASSLGTGGANGYTF. In DNA form, the CDR3 reads TGTGCCAGCAGTCTCGGGACAGGGGGCGCAAATGGCTACACCTTC.

The V gene is TRBV5-4, the J gene TRBJ2-2; D perhaps matches TRBD2 (7 bases). The CDR3 spans 16 residues. Trimming stripped 2 bases from V and 5 bases from J, with 16 bases between. Germline CDR1 SGHNT, CDR2 YYREEE (reference sequence). The CDR3 region has the DNA TGTGCCAGCAGCTTCTATGGGGGGGCGAGGACCGGGGAGCTGTTTTTT. Its protein product is CASSFYGGARTGELFF.

V is TRBV12-3 or TRBV12-4 and J is TRBJ2-7; 7 nucleotides align to TRBD1. The trim removed 5 bases at V and 3 bases at J, leaving 4 bases unmatched. The CDR3 length is 13 residues. CDR3 sequence (DNA): TGTGCCAGCAGTCGACAGGGTTTCTACGAGCAGTACTTC. This codes for CASSRQGFYEQYF.

V usage is TRBV5-8 and J usage is TRBJ1-1; 7 bases fit TRBD1. Germline CDR1 SGHTS, CDR2 YDEGEE. With V trimmed by 1 base and J by 1 base, 4 bases remained unmatched. The CDR3 consists of 15 residues. CDR3 bases: TGTGCCAGCAGCTTGATTGGGACAGCGAACACTGAAGCTTTCTTT. Residues: CASSLIGTANTEAFF.

This sequence joins TRBV5-1 and TRBJ2-2, with 11 bases that match TRBD2. V dropped 4 bases and J dropped 7; count of bases not matched to a gene: 12. CDR1 is SGHRS, CDR2 YFSETQ, per germline. The CDR3 has 17 residues. The CDR3 loop reads CASSVLAGGGSIGELFF. The CDR3 bases are TGCGCCAGCAGCGTCCTAGCGGGAGGCGGTTCCATCGGGGAGCTGTTTTTT.

The V and J genes are TRBV4-1 and TRBJ1-3; unclear D gene. The CDR3 loop spans 13 amino acids. The germline gives CDR1 MGHRA, CDR2 YSYEKL. V was cut by 5 bases and J by 3 bases, with 8 bases left in between. The chain's CDR3 is CASSLIGGNTIYF. Here the CDR3 DNA reads TGCGCCAGCAGCTTAATCGGTGGAAACACCATATATTTT.

The V gene is TRBV5-1, the J gene TRBJ2-2; D uncertain. V lost 0 bases to trimming and J lost 6 bases, with 6 bases between them. CDR3 length: 13 residues. The V gene's germline CDR1 is SGHRS and CDR2 YFSETQ. For the CDR3, the DNA is TGCGCCAGCAGCTTGGAGAAGCCCGGGGAGCTGTTTTTT. Its translation: CASSLEKPGELFF.

The rearrangement joins TRBV7-8 to TRBJ1-5, with 9 bases aligning to TRBD1. V shed 5 bases and J 6 bases; nucleotides not matched to a gene: 8. The CDR3 has 15 amino acids. Germline CDR1 is SGHVS and CDR2 is FQNEAQ. The CDR3 reads CASSRLQGAGQPQHF. CDR3 bases: TGTGCCAGCAGCCGCCTACAGGGGGCCGGTCAGCCCCAGCATTTT.

J is TRBJ1-5 and V is TRBV4-2; the D gene is possibly TRBD1 (5 bases). The V gene's germline CDR1 is LGHNA and CDR2 YNFKEQ. The CDR3 runs to 14 residues. Trimming took 3 bases from V and 0 from J, leaving 6 bases between them. CDR3 loop: CASSQGGSNQPQHF. In DNA form, the CDR3 reads TGTGCCAGCAGCCAGGGGGGTAGCAATCAGCCCCAGCATTTT.

The V call is TRBV27, the J call TRBJ2-7; tentative D call: TRBD1 (5 bases). The CDR3 loop spans 16 amino acids. The V end lost 4 bases, the J end lost 2 bases, and 18 bases lay between the germline ends. Germline-derived CDR1 and CDR2 are MNHEY and SMNVEV (reference sequence). The DNA of the CDR3 is TGTGCCAGCAGTTCACCCGGAACAGGTCATCCCTACGAGCAGTACTTC. Translating gives CASSSPGTGHPYEQYF.

In nucleotides, the CDR3 is TGTGCCAGCAGACAAGGGGGCGCGGGTTATGGCTACACCTTC. Its translation: CASRQGGAGYGYTF. V usage is TRBV6-5 and J usage is TRBJ1-2, with 7 positions matching TRBD1. The ends lost 6 bases at V and 5 bases at J; junction bases unmatched: 9. Germline V gene data show CDR1 as MNHEY and CDR2 as SVGAGI. The CDR3 extends over 14 amino acids.

This clone has just one count. The chain links TRBV18 to TRBJ1-1; possible D gene TRBD1, 6 bases. This CDR3 has 14 amino acids. Trimming removed 3 bases at V and 4 bases at J, with 12 bases between. Germline values: CDR1 KGHSH, CDR2 LQKENI. CDR3 sequence: CASSPGQMATEAFF. The CDR3 DNA is TGTGCCAGCTCACCGGGACAAATGGCCACTGAAGCTTTCTTT.

In DNA form, the CDR3 reads TGTGCCAGCAGTTACTCGGCGGGAGGACAAGAGACCCAGTACTTC. Translated, it gives CASSYSAGGQETQYF. This chain uses TRBV6-2 or TRBV6-3 with TRBJ2-5; 8 positions agree with TRBD2. The CDR3 has 15 residues. V gave up 0 bases and J gave up 2 bases; unmatched junction bases: 2. Germline values: CDR1 MNHEY, CDR2 SVGEGT.

CDR3 sequence (DNA): TGCGCCAGCAGCCCCCTGAGGCAAGAGACCCAGTACTTC. This gives the protein CASSPLRQETQYF. The chain uses TRBV5-1 and TRBJ2-5; no clear D. CDR1 SGHRS and CDR2 YFSETQ come from the germline V gene. Trimming took 4 bases from V and 2 from J, leaving 9 bases between them. The CDR3 runs 13 residues.

This chain connects TRBV12-3 or TRBV12-4 to TRBJ1-1, with D tentatively TRBD1 (5 bases). V was pared by 3 bases and J by 3 bases, with 8 bases between. The CDR3 runs 13 residues. CDR3 coding DNA: TGTGCCAGCAGTTTTGGAGGGGACACTGAAGCTTTCTTT. This sequence encodes CASSFGGDTEAFF.